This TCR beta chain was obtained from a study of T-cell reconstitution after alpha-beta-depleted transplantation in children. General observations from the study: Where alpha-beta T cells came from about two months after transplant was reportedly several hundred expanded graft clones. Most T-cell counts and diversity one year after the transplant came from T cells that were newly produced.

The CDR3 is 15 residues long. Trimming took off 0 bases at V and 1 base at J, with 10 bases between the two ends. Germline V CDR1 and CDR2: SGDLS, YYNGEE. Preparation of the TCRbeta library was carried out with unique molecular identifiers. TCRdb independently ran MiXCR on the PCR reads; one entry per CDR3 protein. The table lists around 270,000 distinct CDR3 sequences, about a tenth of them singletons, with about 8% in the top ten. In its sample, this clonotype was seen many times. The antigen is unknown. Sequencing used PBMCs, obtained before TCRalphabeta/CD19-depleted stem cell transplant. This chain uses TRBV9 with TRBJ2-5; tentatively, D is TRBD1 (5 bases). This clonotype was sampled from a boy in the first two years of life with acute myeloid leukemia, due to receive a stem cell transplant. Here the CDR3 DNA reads TGTGCCAGCAGCGTAGCCTCAGGGCCCCAAGAGACCCAGTACTTC. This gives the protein CASSVASGPQETQYF.